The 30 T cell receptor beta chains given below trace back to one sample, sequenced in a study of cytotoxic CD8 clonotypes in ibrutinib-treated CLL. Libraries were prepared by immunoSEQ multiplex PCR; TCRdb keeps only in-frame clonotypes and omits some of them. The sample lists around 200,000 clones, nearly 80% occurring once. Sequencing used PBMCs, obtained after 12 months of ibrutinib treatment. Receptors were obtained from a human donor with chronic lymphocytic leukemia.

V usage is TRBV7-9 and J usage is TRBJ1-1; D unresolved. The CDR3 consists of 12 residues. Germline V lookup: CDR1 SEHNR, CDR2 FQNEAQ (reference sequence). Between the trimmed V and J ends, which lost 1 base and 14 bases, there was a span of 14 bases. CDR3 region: CASSLVRTQVFF. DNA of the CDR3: TGTGCCAGCAGCTTAGTGAGGACCCAAGTCTTCTTT.

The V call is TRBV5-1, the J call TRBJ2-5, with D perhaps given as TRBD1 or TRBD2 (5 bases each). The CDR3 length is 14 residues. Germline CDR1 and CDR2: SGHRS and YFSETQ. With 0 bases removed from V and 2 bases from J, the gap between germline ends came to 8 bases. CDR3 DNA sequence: TGCGCCAGCAGCTTGGCCGGGACGCAAGAGACCCAGTACTTC. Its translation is CASSLAGTQETQYF. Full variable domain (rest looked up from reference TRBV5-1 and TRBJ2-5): KAGVTQTPRYLIKTRGQQVTLSCSPISGHRSVSWYQQTPGQGLQFLFEYFSETQRNKGNFPGRFSGRQFSNSRSEMNVSTLELGDSALYLCASSLAGTQETQYFGPGTRLLVL.

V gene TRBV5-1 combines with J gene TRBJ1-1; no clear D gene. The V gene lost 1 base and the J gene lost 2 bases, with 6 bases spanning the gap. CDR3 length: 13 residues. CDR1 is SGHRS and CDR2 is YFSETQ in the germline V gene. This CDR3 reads CASSLTVNTEAFF. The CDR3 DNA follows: TGCGCCAGCAGCTTGACAGTTAACACTGAAGCTTTCTTT.

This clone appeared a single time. CDR3 DNA: TGTGCCAGCGCTGAGACTCAACTCTACGAGCAGTACTTC. It yields the protein CASAETQLYEQYF. The chain has TRBV19 and TRBJ2-7; D is undetermined. Per the germline V gene, CDR1 is LNHDA and CDR2 is SQIVND (reference sequence). The CDR3 is 13 residues long. The V and J ends lost 9 bases and 3 bases respectively, with 15 bases between them. Using reference TRBV19 and TRBJ2-7 for the parts outside the CDR3, the full variable domain is DGGITQSPKYLFRKEGQNVTLSCEQNLNHDAMYWYRQDPGQGLRLIYYSQIVNDFQKGDIAEGYSVSREKKESFPLTVTSAQKNPTAFYLCASAETQLYEQYFGPGTRLTVT.

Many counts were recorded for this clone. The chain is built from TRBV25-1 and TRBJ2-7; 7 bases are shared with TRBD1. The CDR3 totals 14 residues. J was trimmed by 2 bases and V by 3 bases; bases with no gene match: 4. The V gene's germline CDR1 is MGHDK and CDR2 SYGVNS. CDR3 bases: TGTGCCAGCAGTGACCTTGACAGGGCCTACGAGCAGTACTTC. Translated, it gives CASSDLDRAYEQYF.

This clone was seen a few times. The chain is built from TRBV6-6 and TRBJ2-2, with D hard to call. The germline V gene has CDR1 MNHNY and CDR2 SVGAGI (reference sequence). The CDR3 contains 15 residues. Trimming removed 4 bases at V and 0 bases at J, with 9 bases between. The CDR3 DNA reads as TGTGCCAGCAGTTGGCTTGGGTCGAACACCGGGGAGCTGTTTTTT. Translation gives CASSWLGSNTGELFF.

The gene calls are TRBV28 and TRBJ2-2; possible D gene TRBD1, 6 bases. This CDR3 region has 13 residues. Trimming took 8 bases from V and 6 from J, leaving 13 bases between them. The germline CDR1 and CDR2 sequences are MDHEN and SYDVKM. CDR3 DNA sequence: TGTGCCAGCGGGGGCCTGGGGTCCGGGGAGCTGTTTTTT. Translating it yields CASGGLGSGELFF. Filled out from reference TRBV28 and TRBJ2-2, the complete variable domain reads DVKVTQSSRYLVKRTGEKVFLECVQDMDHENMFWYRQDPGLGLRLIYFSYDVKMKEKGDIPEGYSVSREKKERFSLILESASTNQTSMYLCASGGLGSGELFFGEGSRLTVL.

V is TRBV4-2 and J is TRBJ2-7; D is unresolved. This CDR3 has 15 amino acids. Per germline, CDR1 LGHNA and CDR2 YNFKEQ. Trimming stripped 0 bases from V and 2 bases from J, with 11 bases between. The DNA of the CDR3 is TGTGCCAGCAGCCAAGAATCTCCCGGCGCCTACGAGCAGTACTTC. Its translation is CASSQESPGAYEQYF.

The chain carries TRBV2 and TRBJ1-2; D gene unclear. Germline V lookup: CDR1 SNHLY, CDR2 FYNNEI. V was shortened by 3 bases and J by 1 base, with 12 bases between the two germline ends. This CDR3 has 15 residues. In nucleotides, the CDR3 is TGTGCCAGCAGTGATGACGGGGAGGTTAACTATGGCTACACCTTC. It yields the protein CASSDDGEVNYGYTF.

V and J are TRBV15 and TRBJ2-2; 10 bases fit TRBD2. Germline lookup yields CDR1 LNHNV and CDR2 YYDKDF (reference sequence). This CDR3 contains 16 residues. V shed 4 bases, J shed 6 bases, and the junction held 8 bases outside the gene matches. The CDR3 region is CATSKAGGPRPGELFF. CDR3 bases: TGTGCCACCAGCAAAGCGGGGGGGCCGCGACCCGGGGAGCTGTTTTTT.

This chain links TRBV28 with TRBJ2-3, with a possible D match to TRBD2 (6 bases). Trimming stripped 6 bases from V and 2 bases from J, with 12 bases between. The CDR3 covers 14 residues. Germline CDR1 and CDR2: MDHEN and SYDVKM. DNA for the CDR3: TGTGCCAGCAGATCCGGGACTTCCACAGATACGCAGTATTTT. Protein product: CASRSGTSTDTQYF. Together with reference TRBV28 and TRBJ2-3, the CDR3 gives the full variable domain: DVKVTQSSRYLVKRTGEKVFLECVQDMDHENMFWYRQDPGLGLRLIYFSYDVKMKEKGDIPEGYSVSREKKERFSLILESASTNQTSMYLCASRSGTSTDTQYFGPGTRLTVL.

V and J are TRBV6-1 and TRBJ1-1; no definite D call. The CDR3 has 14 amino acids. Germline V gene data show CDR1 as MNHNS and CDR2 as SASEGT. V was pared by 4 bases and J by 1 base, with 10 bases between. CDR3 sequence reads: CASSVSDGNTEAFF. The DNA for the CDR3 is TGTGCCAGCAGTGTGTCGGATGGGAACACTGAAGCTTTCTTT.

CDR3 sequence reads: CASSLPRGAGYGYTF. The CDR3 DNA reads as TGTGCCAGCAGCCTCCCCCGGGGGGCAGGCTATGGCTACACCTTC. The chain recombines TRBV2 with TRBJ1-2, with D possibly TRBD1 on 6 matching bases. The CDR3 loop spans 15 amino acids. CDR1 is SNHLY, CDR2 FYNNEI, per germline. Trimming shortened V by 6 bases and J by 4 bases, and 18 bases separated the two germline ends.

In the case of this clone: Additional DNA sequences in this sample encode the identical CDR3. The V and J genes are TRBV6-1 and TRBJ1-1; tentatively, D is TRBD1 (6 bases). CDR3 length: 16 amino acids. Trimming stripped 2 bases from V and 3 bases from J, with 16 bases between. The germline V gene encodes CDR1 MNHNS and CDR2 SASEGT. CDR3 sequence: CASSERAYRVDTEAFF. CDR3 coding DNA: TGTGCCAGCAGTGAAAGGGCTTACAGGGTGGACACTGAAGCTTTCTTT.

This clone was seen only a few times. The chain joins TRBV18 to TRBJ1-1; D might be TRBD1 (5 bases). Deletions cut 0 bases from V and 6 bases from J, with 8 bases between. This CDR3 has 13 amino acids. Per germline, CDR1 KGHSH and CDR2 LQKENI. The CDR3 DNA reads TGTGCCAGCTCACCACCGGGGGTAGCTGAAGCTTTCTTT. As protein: CASSPPGVAEAFF.

CDR3 sequence: CASSADRGGGAYEQYF. The CDR3 region has the DNA TGTGCCAGCAGTGCAGACAGGGGTGGAGGTGCATACGAGCAGTACTTC. The V gene is TRBV2, the J gene TRBJ2-7; 8 nucleotides match TRBD1. CDR3 length equals 16 residues. The germline V gene encodes CDR1 SNHLY and CDR2 FYNNEI. V dropped 4 bases and J dropped 4; count of bases not matched to a gene: 12.

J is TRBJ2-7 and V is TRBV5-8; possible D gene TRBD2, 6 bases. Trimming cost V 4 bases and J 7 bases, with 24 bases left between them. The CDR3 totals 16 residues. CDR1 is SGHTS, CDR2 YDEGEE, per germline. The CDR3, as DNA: TGTGCCAGCAGCGGCTCAAGGAGGGGAGGCCGAAGGGAGCAGTACTTC. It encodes CASSGSRRGGRREQYF. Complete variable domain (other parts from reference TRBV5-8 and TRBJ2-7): EAGVTQSPTHLIKTRGQQATLRCSPISGHTSVYWYQQALGLGLQFLLWYDEGEERNRGNFPPRFSGRQFPNYSSELNVNALELEDSALYLCASSGSRRGGRREQYFGPGTRLTVT.

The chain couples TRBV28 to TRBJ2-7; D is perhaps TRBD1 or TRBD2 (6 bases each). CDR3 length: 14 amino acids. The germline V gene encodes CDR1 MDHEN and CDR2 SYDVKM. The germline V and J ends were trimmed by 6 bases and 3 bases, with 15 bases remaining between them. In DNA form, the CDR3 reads TGTGCCAGCAGCCCCCCCGGGGGCGGCTACGAGCAGTACTTC. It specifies CASSPPGGGYEQYF.

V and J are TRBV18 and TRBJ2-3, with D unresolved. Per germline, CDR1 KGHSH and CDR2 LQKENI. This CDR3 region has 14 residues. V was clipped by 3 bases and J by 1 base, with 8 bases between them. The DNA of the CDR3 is TGTGCCAGCTCACCCCTGTGGGGCACAGATACGCAGTATTTT. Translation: CASSPLWGTDTQYF.

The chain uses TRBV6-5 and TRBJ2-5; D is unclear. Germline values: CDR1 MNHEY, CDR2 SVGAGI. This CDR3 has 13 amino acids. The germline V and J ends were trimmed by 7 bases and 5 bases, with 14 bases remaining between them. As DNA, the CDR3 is TGTGCCAGCACCAAACTGGGATGGGAGACCCAGTACTTC. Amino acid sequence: CASTKLGWETQYF.

This chain's CDR3 is CASSFGGKVWHEQFF. In DNA form, the CDR3 reads TGTGCCAGCAGCTTCGGTGGGAAAGTATGGCATGAGCAGTTCTTC. The V and J genes are TRBV11-3 and TRBJ2-1, with D unclear. The CDR3 has 15 residues. The V gene's germline CDR1 is SGHNT and CDR2 YENEEA. The V and J ends lost 3 bases and 8 bases respectively, with 17 bases between them.

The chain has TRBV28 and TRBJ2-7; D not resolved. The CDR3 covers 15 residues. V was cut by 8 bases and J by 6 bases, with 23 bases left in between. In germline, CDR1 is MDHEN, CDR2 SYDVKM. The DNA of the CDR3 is TGTGCCAGCTTTACTGGATCCGACCCTCCGATCGAGCAGTACTTC. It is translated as CASFTGSDPPIEQYF.

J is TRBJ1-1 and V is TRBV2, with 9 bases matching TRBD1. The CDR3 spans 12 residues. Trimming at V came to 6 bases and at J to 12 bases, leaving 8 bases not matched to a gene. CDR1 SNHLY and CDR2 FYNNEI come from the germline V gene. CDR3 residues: CASRGTGSASFF. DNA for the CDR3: TGTGCCAGCAGGGGGACAGGGTCGGCGTCTTTCTTT.

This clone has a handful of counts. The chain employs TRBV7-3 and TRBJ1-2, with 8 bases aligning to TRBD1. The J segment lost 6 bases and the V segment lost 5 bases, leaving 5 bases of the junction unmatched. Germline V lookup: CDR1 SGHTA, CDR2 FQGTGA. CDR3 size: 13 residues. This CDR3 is CASSSRTGNGYTF. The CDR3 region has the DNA TGTGCCAGCAGCAGTAGGACAGGGAATGGCTACACCTTC.

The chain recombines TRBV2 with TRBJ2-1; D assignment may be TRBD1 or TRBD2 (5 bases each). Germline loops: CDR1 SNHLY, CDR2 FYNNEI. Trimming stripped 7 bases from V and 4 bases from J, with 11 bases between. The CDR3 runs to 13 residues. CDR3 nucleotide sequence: TGTGCCAGCAATGTAGGGGAGTACAATGAGCAGTTCTTC. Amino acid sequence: CASNVGEYNEQFF. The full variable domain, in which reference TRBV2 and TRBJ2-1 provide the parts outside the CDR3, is EPEVTQTPSHQVTQMGQEVILRCVPISNHLYFYWYRQILGQKVEFLVSFYNNEISEKSEIFDDQFSVERPDGSNFTLKIRSTKLEDSAMYFCASNVGEYNEQFFGPGTRLTVL.

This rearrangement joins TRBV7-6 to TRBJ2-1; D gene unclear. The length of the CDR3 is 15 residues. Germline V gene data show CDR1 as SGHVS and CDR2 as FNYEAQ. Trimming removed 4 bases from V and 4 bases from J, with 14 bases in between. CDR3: CASSSPARAYNEQFF. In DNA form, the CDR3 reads TGTGCCAGCAGCTCCCCGGCTAGGGCATACAATGAGCAGTTCTTC.

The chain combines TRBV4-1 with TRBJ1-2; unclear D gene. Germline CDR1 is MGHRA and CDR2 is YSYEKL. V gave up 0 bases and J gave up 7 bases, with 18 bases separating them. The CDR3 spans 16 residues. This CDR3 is CASSQDRGLGAGGYTF. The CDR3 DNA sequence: TGCGCCAGCAGCCAAGATCGGGGTCTGGGAGCTGGTGGCTACACCTTC.

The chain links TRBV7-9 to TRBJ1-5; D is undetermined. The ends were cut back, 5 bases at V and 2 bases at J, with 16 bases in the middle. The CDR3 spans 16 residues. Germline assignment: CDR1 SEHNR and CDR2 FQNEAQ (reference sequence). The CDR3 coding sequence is TGTGCCAGCAGCCCTGGTAGTAACGTTCGCAATCAGCCCCAGCATTTT. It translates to CASSPGSNVRNQPQHF. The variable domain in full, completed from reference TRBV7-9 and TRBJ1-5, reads DTGVSQNPRHKITKRGQNVTFRCDPISEHNRLYWYRQTLGQGPEFLTYFQNEAQLEKSRLLSDRFSAERPKGSFSTLEIQRTEQGDSAMYLCASSPGSNVRNQPQHFGDGTRLSIL.

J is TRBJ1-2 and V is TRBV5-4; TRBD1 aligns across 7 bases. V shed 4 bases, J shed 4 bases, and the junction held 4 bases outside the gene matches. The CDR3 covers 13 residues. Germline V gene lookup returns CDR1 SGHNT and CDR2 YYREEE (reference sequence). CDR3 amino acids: CASSDRVGYGYTF. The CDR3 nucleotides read TGTGCCAGCAGCGACAGGGTTGGCTATGGCTACACCTTC.

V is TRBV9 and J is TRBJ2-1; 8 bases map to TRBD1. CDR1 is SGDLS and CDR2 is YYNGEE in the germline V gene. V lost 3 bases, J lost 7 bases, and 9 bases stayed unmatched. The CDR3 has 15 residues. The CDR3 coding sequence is TGTGCCAGCAGCGCCTGGACAGGGTTGGGTAATGAGCAGTTCTTC. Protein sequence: CASSAWTGLGNEQFF.